The present T cell receptor (beta chain) was sequenced within a study of shared clonotypes between healthy human individuals. In the sorted-subset replicate PCRs, 200 ng DNA, 29,000 or so T cell genomes, was used. Assay used: immunoSEQ multiplex PCR; TCRdb lists only in-frame clones, some missing. The repertoire includes roughly 1,100,000 clones, around 75% of them detected once, and over 1.3% sits in the top ten. V lost 5 bases and J lost 1, with 12 bases in between. CDR1 and CDR2 from the germline V gene are SGHTA and FQGNSA. CDR3 length: 14 residues. The chain recombines TRBV7-2 with TRBJ2-7; D remains ambiguous. The sequencing sample was made of memory CD4+ T cells sorted from blood. Stated subset: CD45RA-negative fraction. The sequence was obtained from a man aged 18 to 29 in good health. In DNA, the CDR3 is TGTGCCAGCAGCCAGGACGCCAAATCCTACGAGCAGTACTTC. It codes for CASSQDAKSYEQYF.